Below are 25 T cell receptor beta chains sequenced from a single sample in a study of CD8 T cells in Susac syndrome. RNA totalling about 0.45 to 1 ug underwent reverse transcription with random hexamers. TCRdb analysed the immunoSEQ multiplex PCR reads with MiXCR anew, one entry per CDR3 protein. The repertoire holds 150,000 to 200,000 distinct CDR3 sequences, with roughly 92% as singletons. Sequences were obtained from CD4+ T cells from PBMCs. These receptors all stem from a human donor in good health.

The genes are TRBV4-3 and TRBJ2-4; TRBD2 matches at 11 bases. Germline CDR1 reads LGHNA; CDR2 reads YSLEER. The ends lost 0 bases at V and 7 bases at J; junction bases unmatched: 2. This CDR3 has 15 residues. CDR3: CASSQDSGGANIQYF. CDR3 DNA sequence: TGCGCCAGCAGCCAAGATAGCGGGGGGGCCAACATTCAGTACTTC.

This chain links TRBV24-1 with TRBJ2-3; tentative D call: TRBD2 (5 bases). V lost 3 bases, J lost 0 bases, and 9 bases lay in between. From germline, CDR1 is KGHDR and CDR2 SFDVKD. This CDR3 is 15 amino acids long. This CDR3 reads CATSDPRLSTDTQYF. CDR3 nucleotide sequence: TGTGCCACCAGTGATCCCCGACTAAGCACAGATACGCAGTATTTT.

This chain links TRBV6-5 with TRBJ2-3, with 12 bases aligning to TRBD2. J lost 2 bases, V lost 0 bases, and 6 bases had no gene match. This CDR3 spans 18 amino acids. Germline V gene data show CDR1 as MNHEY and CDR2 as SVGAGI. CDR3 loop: CASSYSPGLAGFTDTQYF. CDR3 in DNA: TGTGCCAGCAGTTACTCTCCCGGACTAGCGGGATTCACAGATACGCAGTATTTT.

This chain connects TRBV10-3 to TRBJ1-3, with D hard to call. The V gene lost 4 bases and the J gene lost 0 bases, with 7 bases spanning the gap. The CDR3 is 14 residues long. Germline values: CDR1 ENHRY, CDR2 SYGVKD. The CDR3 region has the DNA TGTGCCATCAGTGGGCAGAGCTCTGGAAACACCATATATTTT. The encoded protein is CAISGQSSGNTIYF.

The chain's CDR3 is CASSYREGAGELFF. In DNA form, the CDR3 reads TGTGCCAGCAGTTACCGGGAGGGGGCCGGGGAGCTGTTTTTT. J is TRBJ2-2 and V is TRBV6-5, with 8 bases identical to TRBD2. The CDR3 has 14 residues. Germline V gene lookup returns CDR1 MNHEY and CDR2 SVGAGI. V shed 2 bases and J 6 bases; nucleotides not matched to a gene: 2.

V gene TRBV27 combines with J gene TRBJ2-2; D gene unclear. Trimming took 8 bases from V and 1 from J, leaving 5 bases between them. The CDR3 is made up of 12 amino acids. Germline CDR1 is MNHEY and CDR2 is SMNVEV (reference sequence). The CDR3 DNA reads TGTGCCAGCGGACGGAACACCGGGGAGCTGTTTTTT. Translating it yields CASGRNTGELFF.

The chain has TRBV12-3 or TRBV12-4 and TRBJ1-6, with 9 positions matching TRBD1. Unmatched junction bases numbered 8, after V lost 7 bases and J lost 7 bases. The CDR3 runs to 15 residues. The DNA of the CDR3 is TGTGCCAGCACCATGGGGGACAGGGTAAATTCACCCCTCCACTTT. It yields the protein CASTMGDRVNSPLHF.

CDR3 sequence reads: CASSRLGTELYEQYV. The CDR3 DNA sequence: TGTGCCAGCAGCAGACTGGGGACAGAGCTCTACGAGCAGTACGTC. The chain has TRBV11-2 and TRBJ2-7; 7 nucleotides agree with TRBD1. The germline gives CDR1 SGHAT, CDR2 FQNNGV. V trimming: 5 bases; J trimming: 3 bases; junction bases outside the gene matches: 10. CDR3 length: 15 amino acids.

The CDR3 spells CASSRGQTSSAFF. The CDR3 DNA is TGTGCCAGCAGCCGGGGACAGACTTCATCAGCTTTCTTT. The V and J genes are TRBV3-1 and TRBJ1-1, with 7 bases that match TRBD1. CDR1 LGHDT and CDR2 YNNKEL come from the germline V gene (reference sequence). With V trimmed by 4 bases and J by 10 bases, 9 bases remained unmatched. This CDR3 spans 13 amino acids.

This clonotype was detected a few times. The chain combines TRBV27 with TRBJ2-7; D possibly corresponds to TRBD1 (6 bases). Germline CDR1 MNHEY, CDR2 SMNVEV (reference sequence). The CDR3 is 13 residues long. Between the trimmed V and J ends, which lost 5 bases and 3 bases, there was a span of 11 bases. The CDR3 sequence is CASSETGLYEQYF. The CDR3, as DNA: TGTGCCAGCAGTGAGACAGGCCTCTACGAGCAGTACTTC.

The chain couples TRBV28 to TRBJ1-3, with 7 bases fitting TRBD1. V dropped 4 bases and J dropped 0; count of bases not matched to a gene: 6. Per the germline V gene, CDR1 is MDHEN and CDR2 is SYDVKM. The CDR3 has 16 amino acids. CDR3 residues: CASSSHRDSSGNTIYF. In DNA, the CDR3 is TGTGCCAGCAGTTCCCACCGGGACAGCTCTGGAAACACCATATATTTT.

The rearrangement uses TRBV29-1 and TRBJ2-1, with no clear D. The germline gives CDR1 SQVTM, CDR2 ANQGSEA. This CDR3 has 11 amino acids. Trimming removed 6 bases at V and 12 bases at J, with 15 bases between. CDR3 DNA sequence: TGCAGCGTCGCTGGGCGGTCGGGGCAGTTCTTC. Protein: CSVAGRSGQFF.

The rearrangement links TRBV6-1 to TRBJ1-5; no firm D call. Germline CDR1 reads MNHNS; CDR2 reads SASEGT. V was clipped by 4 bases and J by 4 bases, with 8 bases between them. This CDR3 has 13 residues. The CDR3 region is CASSVEPNQPQHF. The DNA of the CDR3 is TGTGCCAGCAGTGTCGAGCCTAATCAGCCCCAGCATTTT.

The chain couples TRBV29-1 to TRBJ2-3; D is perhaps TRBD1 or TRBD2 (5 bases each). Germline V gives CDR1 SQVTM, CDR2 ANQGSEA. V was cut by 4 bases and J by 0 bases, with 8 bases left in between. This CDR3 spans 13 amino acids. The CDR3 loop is CSVGGRSTDTQYF. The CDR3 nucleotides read TGCAGCGTTGGGGGACGGAGCACAGATACGCAGTATTTT.

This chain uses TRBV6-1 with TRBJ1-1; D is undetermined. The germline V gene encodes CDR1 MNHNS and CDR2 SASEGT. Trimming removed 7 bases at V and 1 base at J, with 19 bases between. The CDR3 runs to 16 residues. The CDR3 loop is CASTSGPTLRNTEAFF. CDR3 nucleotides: TGTGCCAGCACCTCCGGGCCAACCCTGAGGAACACTGAAGCTTTCTTT.

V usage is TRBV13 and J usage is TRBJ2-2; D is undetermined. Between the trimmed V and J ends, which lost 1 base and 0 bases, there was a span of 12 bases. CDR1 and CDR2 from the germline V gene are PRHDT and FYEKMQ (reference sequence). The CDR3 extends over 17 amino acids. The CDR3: CASSLASGGANTGELFF. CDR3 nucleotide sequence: TGTGCCAGCAGCTTAGCCTCGGGCGGAGCGAACACCGGGGAGCTGTTTTTT.

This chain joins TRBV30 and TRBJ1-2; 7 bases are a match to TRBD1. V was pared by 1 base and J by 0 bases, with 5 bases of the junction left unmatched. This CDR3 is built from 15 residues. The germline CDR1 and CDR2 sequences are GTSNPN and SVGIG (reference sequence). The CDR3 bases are TGTGCCTGGAGTGCGCAGGGGGGTTCTAACTATGGCTACACCTTC. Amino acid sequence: CAWSAQGGSNYGYTF. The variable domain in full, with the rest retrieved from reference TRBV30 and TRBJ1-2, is SQTIHQWPATLVQPVGSPLSLECTVEGTSNPNLYWYRQAAGRGLQLLFYSVGIGQISSEVPQNLSASRPQDRQFILSSKKLLLSDSGFYLCAWSAQGGSNYGYTFGSGTRLTVV.

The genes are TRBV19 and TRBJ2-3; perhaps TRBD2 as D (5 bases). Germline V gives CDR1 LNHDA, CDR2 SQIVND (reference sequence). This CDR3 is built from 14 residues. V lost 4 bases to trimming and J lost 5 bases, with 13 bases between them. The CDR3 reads CASSTLGSGDTQYF. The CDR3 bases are TGTGCCAGTAGTACACTAGGCTCGGGAGATACGCAGTATTTT.

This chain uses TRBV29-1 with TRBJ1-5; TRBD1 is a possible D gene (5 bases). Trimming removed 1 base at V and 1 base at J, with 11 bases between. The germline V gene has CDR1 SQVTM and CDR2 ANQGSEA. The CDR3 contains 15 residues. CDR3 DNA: TGCAGCGTTGAAGTCGGGGGTGGGAGCAATCAGCCCCAGCATTTT. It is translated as CSVEVGGGSNQPQHF. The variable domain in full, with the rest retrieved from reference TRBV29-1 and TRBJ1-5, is SAVISQKPSRDICQRGTSLTIQCQVDSQVTMMFWYRQQPGQSLTLIATANQGSEATYESGFVIDKFPISRPNLTFSTLTVSNMSPEDSSIYLCSVEVGGGSNQPQHFGDGTRLSIL.

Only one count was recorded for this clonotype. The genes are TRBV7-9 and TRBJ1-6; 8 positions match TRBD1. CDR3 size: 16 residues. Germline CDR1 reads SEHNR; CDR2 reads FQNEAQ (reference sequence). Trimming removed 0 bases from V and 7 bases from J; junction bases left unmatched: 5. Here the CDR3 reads CASSLAPGGANSPLHF. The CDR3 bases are TGTGCCAGCAGCTTAGCGCCAGGGGGCGCGAATTCACCCCTCCACTTT.

This chain's CDR3 is CSVSGFSGANVLTF. The CDR3 region has the DNA TGCAGCGTTTCAGGTTTCTCTGGGGCCAACGTCCTGACTTTC. The V call is TRBV29-1, the J call TRBJ2-6; D is unresolved. The CDR3 is 14 amino acids. V gave up 5 bases and J gave up 0 bases, with 8 bases separating them. CDR1 and CDR2 (germline): SQVTM, ANQGSEA.

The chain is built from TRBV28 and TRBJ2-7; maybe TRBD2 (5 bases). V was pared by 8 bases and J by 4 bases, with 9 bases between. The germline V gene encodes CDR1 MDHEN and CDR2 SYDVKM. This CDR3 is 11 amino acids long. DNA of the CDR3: TGTGCCAGCGGAGAGCGGTACGAGCAGTACTTC. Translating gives CASGERYEQYF.

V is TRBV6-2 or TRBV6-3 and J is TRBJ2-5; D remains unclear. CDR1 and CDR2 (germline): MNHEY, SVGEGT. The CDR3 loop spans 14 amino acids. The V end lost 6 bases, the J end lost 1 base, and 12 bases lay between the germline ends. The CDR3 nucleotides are TGTGCCAGCAGGGGAAGCGCCGTCCAAGAGACCCAGTACTTC. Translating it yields CASRGSAVQETQYF.

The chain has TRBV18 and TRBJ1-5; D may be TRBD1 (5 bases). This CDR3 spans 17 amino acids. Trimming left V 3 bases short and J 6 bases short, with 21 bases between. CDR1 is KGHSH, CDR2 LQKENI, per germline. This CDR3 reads CASSPSFTGTWGQPQHF. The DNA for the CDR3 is TGTGCCAGCTCACCGTCGTTCACGGGGACGTGGGGTCAGCCCCAGCATTTT.

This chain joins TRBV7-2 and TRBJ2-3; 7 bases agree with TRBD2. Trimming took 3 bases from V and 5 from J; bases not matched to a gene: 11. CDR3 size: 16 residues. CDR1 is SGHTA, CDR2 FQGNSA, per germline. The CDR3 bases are TGTGCCAGCAGCTTGAATTGGGCTAGCGGAAGAGATACGCAGTATTTT. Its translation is CASSLNWASGRDTQYF.